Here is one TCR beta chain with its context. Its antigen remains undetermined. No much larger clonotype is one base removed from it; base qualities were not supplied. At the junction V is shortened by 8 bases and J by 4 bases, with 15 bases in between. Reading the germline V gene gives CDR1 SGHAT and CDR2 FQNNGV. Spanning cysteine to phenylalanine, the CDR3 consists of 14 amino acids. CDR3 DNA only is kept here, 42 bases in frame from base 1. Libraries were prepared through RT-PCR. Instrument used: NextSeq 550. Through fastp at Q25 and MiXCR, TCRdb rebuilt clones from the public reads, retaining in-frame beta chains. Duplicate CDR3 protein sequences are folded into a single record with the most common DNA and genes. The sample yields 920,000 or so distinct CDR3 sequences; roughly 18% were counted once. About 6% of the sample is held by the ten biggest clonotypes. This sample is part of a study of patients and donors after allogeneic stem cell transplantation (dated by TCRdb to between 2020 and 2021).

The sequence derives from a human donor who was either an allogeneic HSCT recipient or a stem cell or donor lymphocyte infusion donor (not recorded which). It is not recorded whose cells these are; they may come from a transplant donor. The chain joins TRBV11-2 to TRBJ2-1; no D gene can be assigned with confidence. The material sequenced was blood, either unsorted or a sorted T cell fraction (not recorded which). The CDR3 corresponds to CASRQESIYNEQFF. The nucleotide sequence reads TGTGCCAGCCGCCAGGAATCTATTTACAATGAGCAGTTCTTC.